This TCR beta chain was observed in a study of blood T cell repertoires in COVID-19. Study-level information: Samples taken during acute and convalescent COVID-19 were collected in the United States, Italy and Spain. From T cells, B-cell-depleted T cells, or PBMCs came the material, which was cDNA or gDNA.

This clone has a single count. As handled by the study authors: Estimation of nucleated cell counts was performed using reference gene primer amplification. Clones were sequenced by immunoSEQ multiplex PCR, and TCRdb holds only the in-frame ones, with some missing. The DNA gave D and trimming, while V, J and clone size come from that table. The top ten clones hold about 10% of a sample with over 200,000 clones, 70% to 90% of them seen once. The V segment lost 4 bases and the J segment 4 bases; nucleotides outside the gene matches: 5. Germline V gives CDR1 SNHLY, CDR2 FYNNEI. This CDR3 region has 16 residues. Participants reported their clinical history, and cohort assignment relied on those reports.

The chain carries TRBV2 and TRBJ2-3; TRBD2 agrees at 13 bases. The source is a man between 25 and 39 years old who had recovered from COVID-19. The sequenced sample consisted of PBMCs or T cells enriched from blood (not recorded which). In nucleotides, the CDR3 is TGTGCCAGCAGTGCCCAGGGACTAGCGGGATCAGATACGCAGTATTTT. Amino acid sequence: CASSAQGLAGSDTQYF.